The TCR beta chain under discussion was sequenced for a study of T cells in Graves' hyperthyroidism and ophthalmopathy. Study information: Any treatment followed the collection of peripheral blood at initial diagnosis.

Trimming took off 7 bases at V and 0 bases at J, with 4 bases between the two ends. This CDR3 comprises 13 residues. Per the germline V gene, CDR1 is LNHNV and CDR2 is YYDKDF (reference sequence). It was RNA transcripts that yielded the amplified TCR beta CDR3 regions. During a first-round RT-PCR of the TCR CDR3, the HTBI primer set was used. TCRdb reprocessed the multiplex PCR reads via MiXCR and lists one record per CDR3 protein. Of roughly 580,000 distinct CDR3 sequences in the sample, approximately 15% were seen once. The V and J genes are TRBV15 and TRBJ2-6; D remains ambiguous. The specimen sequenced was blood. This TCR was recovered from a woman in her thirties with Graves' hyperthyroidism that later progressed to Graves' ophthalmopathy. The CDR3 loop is CATKSSGANVLTF. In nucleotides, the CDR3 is TGTGCCACCAAGAGCTCTGGGGCCAACGTCCTGACTTTC.